The present T cell receptor (beta chain) was sequenced within a study of T cell repertoires in cytomegalovirus infection (dated by TCRdb to about 2019). About the full investigation: Because public TCR beta signatures pointed to carriage of CMV infection together with the matching HLA type, the HLA type of each donor mattered for the analysis.

Reading from cysteine to phenylalanine, the CDR3 counts 14 amino acids. Only CDR3 DNA is held: 42 bases, read in frame from base 1. As encoded in the germline V gene, CDR1 is MNHEY while CDR2 is SVGEGT. Trimming takes 6 bases off V and 10 bases off J; junction bases not matched to a gene: 9. Comments on this clonotype: The antigen it recognizes is unknown. Base quality data are lacking; no much larger clone is found one base away.

The investigation overall reported the following: In both this cohort and an independent roughly 360-donor cohort, the cumulative frequency of public TCR beta family members distinguished carriers of CMV infection plus the relevant HLA type. The ex vivo response was dominated by HLA-C-restricted CMV-specific TCR beta clonotypes, and the single most frequent clonotype in two of eight donors was supplied by these HLA-C-restricted clonotypes.

The sequencer listed for this sample is Illumina HiSeq 1500. Using fastp at Q25 and MiXCR, TCRdb reprocessed the public reads and kept productive beta chains. Every distinct CDR3 protein forms one entry, paired with its most common genes and DNA. This sample comprises more than 400,000 distinct CDR3 sequences, roughly 29% of them detected only once. 13% of the sample lies in the top ten. Sample: PBMCs. Rearrangement joined TRBV6-2 or TRBV6-3 to TRBJ2-6; 7 bases in between match TRBD1. The TCR sequence derives from a human donor in good health (CMV status not recorded). Some clones in this sample may be carry-over from other donors' samples. DNA sequence: TGTGCCAGCAGCACTCTGACAGGGCAGAACGTCCTGACTTTC. Protein translation: CASSTLTGQNVLTF.